Presented here are 17 T cell receptor beta chains from one specimen sequenced in a study of T cell responses to AZD1222 COVID-19 vaccine. Profiled with immunoSEQ multiplex PCR; TCRdb holds only in-frame clones, not every one. The data contain about 73,000 clones, roughly 90% of them singletons. The material sequenced was peripheral blood, taken 28 days after the second AZD1222 dose. The source is an adult who received the AZD1222 COVID-19 vaccine.

The DNA of the CDR3 is TGTGCCAGCAGCGTAGTTTCAGTTTCCCGCCGGCCGTTCTTC. Its translation is CASSVVSVSRRPFF. The chain has TRBV9 and TRBJ2-1; no clear D. The CDR3 is 14 residues long. With 0 bases removed from V and 15 bases from J, the gap between germline ends came to 19 bases. Germline V gene data show CDR1 as SGDLS and CDR2 as YYNGEE.

The chain uses TRBV14 and TRBJ1-2; D gene uncertain. The CDR3 has 16 amino acids. Trimming cost V 4 bases and J 4 bases, with 19 bases left between them. CDR1 and CDR2 from the germline V gene are SGHDN and FVKESK. The CDR3 DNA follows: TGTGCCAGCAGCCCCCTTGGGCCACCGGTGGGCTATGGCTACACCTTC. As protein: CASSPLGPPVGYGYTF.

J is TRBJ1-4 and V is TRBV15; tentative D call: TRBD1 (5 bases). The V end was cut by 6 bases, the J end by 8 bases, with 10 bases between. Germline CDR1 and CDR2: LNHNV and YYDKDF (reference sequence). This CDR3 region has 12 residues. In nucleotides, the CDR3 is TGTGCCACCAGAAGGGGCGGGGAAAAACTGTTTTTT. Translating it yields CATRRGGEKLFF.

The chain employs TRBV9 and TRBJ2-1; 7 nucleotides agree with TRBD2. V gave up 0 bases and J gave up 1 base; unmatched junction bases: 4. The length of the CDR3 is 16 residues. Germline V CDR1 and CDR2: SGDLS, YYNGEE. The chain's CDR3 is CASSVVDGRSYNEQFF. CDR3 nucleotide sequence: TGTGCCAGCAGCGTAGTAGACGGGAGGTCCTACAATGAGCAGTTCTTC.

This sequence joins TRBV30 and TRBJ2-6; 7 positions match TRBD1. Trimming removed 4 bases from V and 0 bases from J; junction bases left unmatched: 9. Germline V gene lookup returns CDR1 GTSNPN and CDR2 SVGIG (reference sequence). The CDR3 is 17 residues long. CDR3 region: CAWKRQGLSSGANVLTF. The CDR3 DNA is TGTGCCTGGAAAAGACAGGGTTTGAGCTCTGGGGCCAACGTCCTGACTTTC.

This chain uses TRBV10-3 with TRBJ1-2; a weak D match, TRBD1 (5 bases). The CDR3 is made up of 15 amino acids. Trimming removed 0 bases at V and 7 bases at J, with 15 bases between. Germline assignment: CDR1 ENHRY and CDR2 SYGVKD. CDR3 amino acids: CAISESPDPGGGYTF. The CDR3 region has the DNA TGTGCCATCAGTGAGTCCCCAGATCCTGGGGGTGGCTACACCTTC.

This clone appeared once. The DNA of the CDR3 is TGTGCCAGCAACATGGACAGGGACTATGGCTACACCTTC. Protein: CASNMDRDYGYTF. The chain joins TRBV28 to TRBJ1-2, with 8 bases matching TRBD1. J lost 3 bases, V lost 7 bases, and 4 bases had no gene match. The CDR3 covers 13 residues. Per germline, CDR1 MDHEN and CDR2 SYDVKM.

The rearrangement joins TRBV7-9 to TRBJ1-6; no firm D call. V lost 5 bases and J 7 bases, leaving 9 bases between the germline ends. The length of the CDR3 is 13 residues. The germline CDR1 and CDR2 sequences are SEHNR and FQNEAQ (reference sequence). CDR3 in amino acids: CASSGGPNSPLHF. In nucleotides, the CDR3 is TGTGCCAGCAGCGGAGGGCCCAATTCACCCCTCCACTTT.

The chain employs TRBV6-5 and TRBJ2-3, with D possibly matching TRBD2 (7 bases). Deletions cut 5 bases from V and 6 bases from J, with 12 bases between. In germline, CDR1 is MNHEY, CDR2 SVGAGI. The CDR3 has 13 residues. The CDR3: CASSPGGLDTQYF. CDR3 bases: TGTGCCAGCAGTCCGGGGGGCCTGGATACGCAGTATTTT.

The chain couples TRBV7-9 to TRBJ2-2; D is ambiguous. Germline V lookup: CDR1 SEHNR, CDR2 FQNEAQ (reference sequence). The V and J ends lost 4 bases and 5 bases respectively, with 11 bases between them. The CDR3 totals 14 residues. This CDR3 is CASSSWDGTGELFF. The CDR3 coding sequence is TGTGCCAGCAGCTCGTGGGATGGGACCGGGGAGCTGTTTTTT.

This clone was seen just once. V and J are TRBV5-4 and TRBJ2-7, with 8 bases aligning to TRBD1. CDR1 SGHNT and CDR2 YYREEE come from the germline V gene (reference sequence). This CDR3 has 15 residues. V was clipped by 3 bases and J by 0 bases; unmatched bases: 5. DNA of the CDR3: TGTGCCAGCAGCTCCAGGACAGGGAGCTCCTACGAGCAGTACTTC. Translated, it gives CASSSRTGSSYEQYF.

The chain employs TRBV5-1 and TRBJ2-2; D not resolved. This CDR3 spans 13 amino acids. With 2 bases removed from V and 6 bases from J, the gap between germline ends came to 8 bases. Germline V gives CDR1 SGHRS, CDR2 YFSETQ. CDR3 in amino acids: CASSLRSSGELFF. DNA of the CDR3: TGCGCCAGCAGCTTACGATCTTCCGGGGAGCTGTTTTTT. Full variable domain (missing parts from reference TRBV5-1 and TRBJ2-2): KAGVTQTPRYLIKTRGQQVTLSCSPISGHRSVSWYQQTPGQGLQFLFEYFSETQRNKGNFPGRFSGRQFSNSRSEMNVSTLELGDSALYLCASSLRSSGELFFGEGSRLTVL.

The chain carries TRBV6-7 and TRBJ2-7; D is possibly TRBD2 (5 bases). Being an ORF, TRBV6-7 has a function that is uncertain. The CDR3 runs 19 residues. Trimming left V 1 base short and J 2 bases short, with 24 bases between. CDR3 amino acids: CASSYFELDSDLGTYEQYF. DNA of the CDR3: TGTGCCAGCAGTTACTTCGAACTCGATTCGGACTTGGGCACCTACGAGCAGTACTTC.

V gene TRBV18 combines with J gene TRBJ1-3; D remains unclear. In germline, CDR1 is KGHSH, CDR2 LQKENI. There are 15 residues in the CDR3. V shed 3 bases and J shed 0 bases, with 9 bases lying between them. DNA for the CDR3: TGTGCCAGCTCACCCCGCGCAGGCTCTGGAAACACCATATATTTT. Translating gives CASSPRAGSGNTIYF.

The chain has TRBV4-3 and TRBJ1-3; D call uncertain. V lost 0 bases, J lost 0 bases, and 9 bases lay in between. The CDR3 spans 16 residues. Germline assignment: CDR1 LGHNA and CDR2 YSLEER. The CDR3 sequence is CASSQDASLSGNTIYF. DNA of the CDR3: TGCGCCAGCAGCCAAGATGCCAGCCTCTCTGGAAACACCATATATTTT.

This clone has just one count. This chain joins TRBV24-1 and TRBJ2-3, with 9 bases lining up with TRBD1. The J segment lost 6 bases and the V segment lost 0 bases, leaving 6 bases of the junction unmatched. Germline CDR1 and CDR2: KGHDR and SFDVKD. The CDR3 runs 16 residues. CDR3 region: CATSDLGTGRSDTQYF. CDR3 nucleotides: TGTGCCACCAGTGATTTGGGGACAGGGAGGTCGGATACGCAGTATTTT.

The chain links TRBV3-1 (or the pseudogene TRBV3-2) to TRBJ1-2; perhaps TRBD1 as D (6 bases). The CDR3 extends over 16 amino acids. The germline V and J ends were trimmed by 3 bases and 8 bases, with 22 bases remaining between them. Per the germline V gene, CDR1 is LGHDT and CDR2 is YNNKEL (reference sequence). CDR3 DNA: TGTGCCAGCAGCCATTCCGCCTTACAGGGACGGAACGGCTACACCTTC. Translation: CASSHSALQGRNGYTF.